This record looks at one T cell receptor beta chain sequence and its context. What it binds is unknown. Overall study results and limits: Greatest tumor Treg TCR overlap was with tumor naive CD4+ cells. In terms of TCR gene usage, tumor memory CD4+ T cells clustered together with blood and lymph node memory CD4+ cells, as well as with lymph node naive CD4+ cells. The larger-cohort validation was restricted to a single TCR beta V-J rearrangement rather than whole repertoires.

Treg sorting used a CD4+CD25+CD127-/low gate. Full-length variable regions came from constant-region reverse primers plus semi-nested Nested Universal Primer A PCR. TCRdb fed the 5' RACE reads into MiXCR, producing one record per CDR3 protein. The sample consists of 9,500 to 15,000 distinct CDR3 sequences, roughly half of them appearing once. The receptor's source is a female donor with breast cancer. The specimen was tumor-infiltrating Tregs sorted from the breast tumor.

CDR3 sequence reads: CASSRPLAGAVDTQYF. CDR3 coding DNA: TGTGCCAGCAGCCGCCCCCTAGCGGGAGCTGTAGATACGCAGTATTTT. V gene TRBV3-1 combines with J gene TRBJ2-3; 10 bases are a match to TRBD2. J gave up 5 bases and V 4 bases, and 9 bases lay outside the gene matches. The CDR3 spans 16 residues. Germline CDR1 reads LGHDT; CDR2 reads YNNKEL (reference sequence).